This T cell receptor beta chain was recovered during a study of graft-versus-host responses after intestinal transplantation. Study in general: After anti-thymocyte globulin induction, recipients took tacrolimus and steroids for three to four years. Overall study results and limits: Among recipient marrow samples, GvH clones were found; some appeared first in ileum or blood. Declining HvG levels early post-transplant were linked to peak circulating GvH clone levels.

The table came from immunoSEQ multiplex PCR; TCRdb's copy has only in-frame clones and leaves some out. The sample has about 100,000 clones, about 90% seen once. On this clone itself: Its antigen is undetermined.

The clonotype originates from a human donor who was the organ donor for an intestinal transplant. The specimen was unstimulated CD4+ T cells sorted from spleen or lymph node cells, collected before transplant.

This CDR3 reads CASSLSLNTEAFF. In nucleotides, the CDR3 is TGTGCCAGCAGCTTATCATTAAACACTGAAGCTTTCTTT. The rearrangement joins TRBV7-8 to TRBJ1-1; D uncertain. The CDR3 runs to 13 residues. Germline CDR1 SGHVS, CDR2 FQNEAQ. V lost 2 bases to trimming and J lost 2 bases, with 6 bases between them. The whole variable domain, remainder taken from reference TRBV7-8 and TRBJ1-1, is GAGVSQSPRYKVAKRGQDVALRCDPISGHVSLFWYQQALGQGPEFLTYFQNEAQLDKSGLPSDRFFAERPEGSVSTLKIQRTQQEDSAVYLCASSLSLNTEAFFGQGTRLTVV.